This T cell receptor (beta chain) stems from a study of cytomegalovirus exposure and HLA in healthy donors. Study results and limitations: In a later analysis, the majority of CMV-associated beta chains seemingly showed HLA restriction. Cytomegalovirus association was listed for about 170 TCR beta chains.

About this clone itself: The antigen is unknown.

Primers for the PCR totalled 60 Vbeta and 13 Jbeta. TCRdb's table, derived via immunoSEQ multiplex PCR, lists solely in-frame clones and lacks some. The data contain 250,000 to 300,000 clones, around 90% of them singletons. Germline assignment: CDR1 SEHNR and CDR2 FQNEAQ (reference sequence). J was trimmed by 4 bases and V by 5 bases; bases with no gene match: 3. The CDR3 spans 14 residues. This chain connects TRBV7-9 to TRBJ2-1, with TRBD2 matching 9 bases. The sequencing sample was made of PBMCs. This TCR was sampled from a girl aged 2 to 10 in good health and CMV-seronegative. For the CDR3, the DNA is TGTGCCAGCAGCAAACTAGCGGGTTACAATGAGCAGTTCTTC. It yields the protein CASSKLAGYNEQFF.